This T cell receptor (beta chain) was sequenced during a study of T cells in Graves' hyperthyroidism and ophthalmopathy. The study's findings and limits: Most clonotypes that expanded in the thyroid above 0.001 also showed up in blood.

Exclusion of a patient resulted from uncontrolled infection, other autoimmune disease, pregnancy or lactation. This CDR3 contains 15 residues. Unmatched junction bases numbered 13, after V lost 10 bases and J lost 5 bases. The germline V gene encodes CDR1 ENHRY and CDR2 SYGVKD. Amplification yielded TCR beta CDR3 regions, with RNA transcripts as the source. HTBI primers were employed in a first-round RT-PCR of the TCR CDR3. TCRdb re-called the multiplex PCR reads with MiXCR, one entry per CDR3 protein. The sample yields more than 550,000 distinct CDR3 sequences, 45% seen once. As concerns this clonotype: The antigen is undetermined. It may be a read error: a sequence one base away is much more abundant.

The chain links TRBV10-3 to TRBJ2-5, with 10 bases that match TRBD2. Sequenced: peripheral blood or thyroid tissue (not recorded which). The clonotype originates from an adult man with Graves' disease, either hyperthyroidism or ophthalmopathy (not recorded which). The DNA of the CDR3 is TGTGCCACCAGAGGACTAGCGGACAAGCGGGAGACCCAGTACTTC. Protein: CATRGLADKRETQYF.